A single sample gave rise to the 5 T cell receptor beta chains below, sequenced in a study of T cells in Graves' hyperthyroidism and ophthalmopathy. TCR beta CDR3 sequences were amplified from RNA transcripts. During a first-round RT-PCR of the TCR CDR3, the HTBI primer set was used. TCRdb re-analysed the multiplex PCR reads in MiXCR, keeping a single row per CDR3 protein. Here the sample spans some 360,000 distinct CDR3 sequences, about a sixth being singletons. The material sequenced was blood. These receptor sequences come from a woman aged 40-49 years with Graves' ophthalmopathy.

At least ten counts were recorded for this clonotype. V gene TRBV19 combines with J gene TRBJ1-1; D is ambiguous. The germline gives CDR1 LNHDA, CDR2 SQIVND (reference sequence). Trimming shortened V by 3 bases and J by 0 bases, and 8 bases separated the two germline ends. This CDR3 comprises 14 residues. CDR3 in amino acids: CASSITGMNTEAFF. In nucleotides, the CDR3 is TGTGCCAGTAGTATTACGGGGATGAACACTGAAGCTTTCTTT. Drawing the rest from reference TRBV19 and TRBJ1-1, the complete variable domain is DGGITQSPKYLFRKEGQNVTLSCEQNLNHDAMYWYRQDPGQGLRLIYYSQIVNDFQKGDIAEGYSVSREKKESFPLTVTSAQKNPTAFYLCASSITGMNTEAFFGQGTRLTVV.

This clonotype was detected ten times or more. CDR3 nucleotides: TGTGCCAGCAGCCCCTCTCGCGGGAGAGGCATTCAGTACTTC. It is translated as CASSPSRGRGIQYF. This chain connects TRBV6-5 to TRBJ2-4, with 7 bases fitting TRBD2. V shed 6 bases, J shed 9 bases, and the junction held 11 bases outside the gene matches. This CDR3 comprises 14 residues. Germline CDR1 and CDR2: MNHEY and SVGAGI.

Ten or more counts support this clonotype. The chain carries TRBV6-1 and TRBJ2-2; 8 nucleotides line up with TRBD1. Unmatched junction bases numbered 7, after V lost 6 bases and J lost 1 base. Germline lookup yields CDR1 MNHNS and CDR2 SASEGT. There are 16 residues in the CDR3. The CDR3 DNA reads TGTGCCAGCAGGAAGCCGGGACAGGAGAACACCGGGGAGCTGTTTTTT. Translation: CASRKPGQENTGELFF.

This clonotype was observed many times. V is TRBV11-1 and J is TRBJ2-2; tentative D call: TRBD2 (5 bases). The CDR3 length is 14 residues. CDR1 is SGHAT and CDR2 is FQDESV in the germline V gene (reference sequence). V lost 5 bases and J lost 5, with 12 bases in between. The CDR3: CASSPTRGTGELFF. CDR3 sequence (DNA): TGTGCCAGCAGCCCGACCCGAGGGACCGGGGAGCTGTTTTTT.

This clonotype showed up many times. The chain carries TRBV7-9 and TRBJ2-2; 9 bases align to TRBD2. Germline assignment: CDR1 SEHNR and CDR2 FQNEAQ (reference sequence). The ends lost 4 bases at V and 3 bases at J; junction bases unmatched: 9. The CDR3 covers 17 residues. CDR3 region: CASSSERLADYTGELFF. In DNA, the CDR3 is TGTGCCAGCAGCTCAGAACGACTAGCGGATTACACCGGGGAGCTGTTTTTT.